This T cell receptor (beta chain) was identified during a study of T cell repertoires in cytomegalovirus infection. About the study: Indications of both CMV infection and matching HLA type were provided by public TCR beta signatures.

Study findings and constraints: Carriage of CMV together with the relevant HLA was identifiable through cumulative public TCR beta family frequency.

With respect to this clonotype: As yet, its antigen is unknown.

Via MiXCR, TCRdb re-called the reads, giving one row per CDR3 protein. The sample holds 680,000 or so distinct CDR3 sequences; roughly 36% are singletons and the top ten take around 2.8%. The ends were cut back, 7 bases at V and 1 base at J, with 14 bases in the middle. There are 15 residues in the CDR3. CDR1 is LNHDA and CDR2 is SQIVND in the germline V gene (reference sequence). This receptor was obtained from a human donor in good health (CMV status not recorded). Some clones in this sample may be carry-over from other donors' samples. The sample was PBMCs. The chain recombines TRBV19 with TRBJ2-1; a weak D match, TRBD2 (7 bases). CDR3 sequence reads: CASIRGGVSYNEQFF. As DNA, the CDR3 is TGTGCCAGTATTAGGGGGGGGGTATCCTACAATGAGCAGTTCTTC.